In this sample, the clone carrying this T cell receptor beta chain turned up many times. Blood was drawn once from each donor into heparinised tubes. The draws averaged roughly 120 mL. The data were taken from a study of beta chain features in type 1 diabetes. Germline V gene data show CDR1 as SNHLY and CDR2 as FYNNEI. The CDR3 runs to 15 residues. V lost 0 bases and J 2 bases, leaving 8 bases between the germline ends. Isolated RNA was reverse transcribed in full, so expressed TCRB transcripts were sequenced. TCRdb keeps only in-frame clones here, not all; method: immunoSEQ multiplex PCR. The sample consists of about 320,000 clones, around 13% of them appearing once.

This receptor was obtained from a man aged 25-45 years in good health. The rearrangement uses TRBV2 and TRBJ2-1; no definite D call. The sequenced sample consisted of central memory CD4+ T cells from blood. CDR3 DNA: TGTGCCAGCAGTGAAGCGCTAACACCCTACAATGAGCAGTTCTTC. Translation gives CASSEALTPYNEQFF.